This record concerns one T cell receptor (beta chain) sequence. PCR involved 60 Vbeta and 13 Jbeta primers. Data came from immunoSEQ multiplex PCR; TCRdb stores just in-frame clones and leaves some out. This repertoire shows 85,000 to 130,000 clones, over 60% found once; its top ten account for 5% to 7.5%. These data originate in a study of cytomegalovirus exposure and HLA in healthy donors. CDR1 and CDR2 from the germline V gene are SGHRS and YFSETQ. CDR3 length equals 19 residues. The J segment lost 0 bases and the V segment lost 5 bases, leaving 14 bases of the junction unmatched. Sequenced sample: PBMCs. This chain uses TRBV5-1 with TRBJ2-2; 9 bases are shared with TRBD1. The receptor was derived from a woman in her fifties or sixties in good health and CMV-seropositive. The CDR3 loop reads CASSRDFTGTGTNTGELFF. DNA for the CDR3: TGCGCCAGCAGTCGGGATTTCACCGGGACAGGGACGAACACCGGGGAGCTGTTTTTT. Full variable domain (remainder filled in from reference TRBV5-1 and TRBJ2-2): KAGVTQTPRYLIKTRGQQVTLSCSPISGHRSVSWYQQTPGQGLQFLFEYFSETQRNKGNFPGRFSGRQFSNSRSEMNVSTLELGDSALYLCASSRDFTGTGTNTGELFFGEGSRLTVL.